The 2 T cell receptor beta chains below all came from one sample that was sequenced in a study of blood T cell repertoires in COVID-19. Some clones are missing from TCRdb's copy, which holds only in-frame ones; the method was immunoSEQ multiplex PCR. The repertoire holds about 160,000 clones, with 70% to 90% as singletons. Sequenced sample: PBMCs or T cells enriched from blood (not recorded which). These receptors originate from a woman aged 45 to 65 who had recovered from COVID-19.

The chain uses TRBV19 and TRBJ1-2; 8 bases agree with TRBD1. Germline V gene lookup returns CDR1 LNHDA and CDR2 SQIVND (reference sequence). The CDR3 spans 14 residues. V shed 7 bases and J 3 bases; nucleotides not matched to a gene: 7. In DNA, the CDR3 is TGTGCCAGTAACCCGGCAGGGGGCTACTATGGCTACACCTTC. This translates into CASNPAGGYYGYTF.

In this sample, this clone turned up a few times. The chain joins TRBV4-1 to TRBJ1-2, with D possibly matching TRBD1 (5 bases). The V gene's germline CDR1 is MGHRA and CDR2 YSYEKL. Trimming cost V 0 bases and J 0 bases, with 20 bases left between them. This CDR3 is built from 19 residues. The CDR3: CASSQDSGGVGRANYGYTF. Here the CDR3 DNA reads TGCGCCAGCAGCCAAGATAGCGGAGGGGTCGGAAGAGCTAACTATGGCTACACCTTC.